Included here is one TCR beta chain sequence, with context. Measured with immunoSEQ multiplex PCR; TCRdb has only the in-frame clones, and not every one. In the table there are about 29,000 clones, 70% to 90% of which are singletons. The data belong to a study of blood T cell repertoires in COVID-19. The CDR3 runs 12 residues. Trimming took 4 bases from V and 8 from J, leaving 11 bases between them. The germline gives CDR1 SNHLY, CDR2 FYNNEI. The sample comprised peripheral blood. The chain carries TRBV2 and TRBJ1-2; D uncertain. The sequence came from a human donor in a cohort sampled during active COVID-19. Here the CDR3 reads CASSGAGRGYTF. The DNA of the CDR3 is TGTGCCAGCAGTGGGGCAGGCCGGGGCTACACCTTC.